The 26 T cell receptor beta chains in this list originate from one sample, sequenced in a study of a mutant IDH1 vaccine in newly diagnosed glioma. TCRdb's copy holds only in-frame clones and misses some; the assay was immunoSEQ multiplex PCR. The data contain roughly 70,000 clones, around 82% of them singletons. These receptors' antigens are unknown. Indicated time point: week 23, last vaccination. The vaccine gave 300 ug of a 20-mer mutant IDH1 peptide subcutaneously per dose. The sequencing here drew on PBMCs, taken from a glioma patient whose treatment included an IDH1 peptide vaccine. The receptors were sampled from a man younger than 35 with glioma.

The J gene is TRBJ2-4, the V gene TRBV5-1; D is possibly TRBD2 (5 bases). This CDR3 is built from 15 residues. V shed 0 bases and J shed 1 base, with 8 bases lying between them. Germline V gene data show CDR1 as SGHRS and CDR2 as YFSETQ. DNA for the CDR3: TGCGCCAGCAGCTTGGATCCGGGGGCCAAAAACATTCAGTACTTC. It specifies CASSLDPGAKNIQYF. The variable domain in full, with the rest retrieved from reference TRBV5-1 and TRBJ2-4, is KAGVTQTPRYLIKTRGQQVTLSCSPISGHRSVSWYQQTPGQGLQFLFEYFSETQRNKGNFPGRFSGRQFSNSRSEMNVSTLELGDSALYLCASSLDPGAKNIQYFGAGTRLSVL.

The chain links TRBV19 to TRBJ1-5; D is ambiguous. The V end was cut by 6 bases, the J end by 1 base, with 13 bases between. CDR3 length: 15 residues. The V gene's germline CDR1 is LNHDA and CDR2 SQIVND (reference sequence). CDR3 nucleotides: TGTGCCAGTAGACCCTGGCGCGGGAGCAATCAGCCCCAGCATTTT. It yields the protein CASRPWRGSNQPQHF.

This clone appeared a single time. The genes are TRBV6-5 and TRBJ1-2; tentative D call: TRBD1 (6 bases). V lost 11 bases and J lost 5, with 12 bases in between. The CDR3 runs to 11 residues. Germline assignment: CDR1 MNHEY and CDR2 SVGAGI. CDR3 amino acids: CAYGGRYGYTF. The CDR3 coding sequence is TGTGCCTACGGGGGGCGTTATGGCTACACCTTC.

This clone is termed large (0.1 to 1%). J is TRBJ2-7 and V is TRBV28; TRBD2 aligns across 10 bases. V was pared by 6 bases and J by 1 base, with 6 bases of the junction left unmatched. This CDR3 has 15 amino acids. CDR1 MDHEN and CDR2 SYDVKM come from the germline V gene. CDR3 sequence (DNA): TGTGCCAGCAGGTCCGGGACTAGCGCTTCCTACGAGCAGTACTTC. This translates into CASRSGTSASYEQYF.

The rearrangement joins TRBV28 to TRBJ1-2, with D perhaps TRBD1 (5 bases). The ends were cut back, 5 bases at V and 0 bases at J, with 13 bases in the middle. This CDR3 has 15 residues. From germline, CDR1 is MDHEN and CDR2 SYDVKM. The DNA of the CDR3 is TGTGCCAGCAGTGTGGGACTGGGGGCTAACTATGGCTACACCTTC. This gives the protein CASSVGLGANYGYTF.

The V and J genes are TRBV5-4 and TRBJ2-7, with D perhaps matching TRBD2 (6 bases). CDR3 length equals 15 residues. The V gene lost 5 bases and the J gene lost 3 bases, with 18 bases spanning the gap. Germline V gene lookup returns CDR1 SGHNT and CDR2 YYREEE (reference sequence). The CDR3, as DNA: TGTGCCAGCAGGGGGGAGGACCGTGGGGGCTACGAGCAGTACTTC. Translated, it gives CASRGEDRGGYEQYF.

The chain joins TRBV28 to TRBJ1-1; D is ambiguous. Trimming pared 7 bases from V and 1 base from J, leaving 10 bases between. The CDR3 is 13 amino acids. Germline-derived CDR1 and CDR2 are MDHEN and SYDVKM. CDR3 loop: CASMVGRNTEAFF. DNA for the CDR3: TGTGCCAGCATGGTTGGAAGGAACACTGAAGCTTTCTTT.

This chain connects TRBV30 to TRBJ1-2; 9 nucleotides line up with TRBD1. There are 14 residues in the CDR3. Per germline, CDR1 GTSNPN and CDR2 SVGIG (reference sequence). V trimming: 3 bases; J trimming: 7 bases; junction bases outside the gene matches: 9. CDR3 sequence (DNA): TGTGCCTGGAGAGCCGGGACAGGGTATCTTGGCTACACCTTC. The encoded protein is CAWRAGTGYLGYTF.

This CDR3 is CASSRERTYTGELFF. CDR3 DNA sequence: TGTGCCAGCAGTAGAGAGCGAACCTACACCGGGGAGCTGTTTTTT. This sequence joins TRBV6-5 and TRBJ2-2; no clear D gene. The CDR3 loop spans 15 amino acids. CDR1 is MNHEY, CDR2 SVGAGI, per germline. V was pared by 5 bases and J by 3 bases, with 13 bases between.

J is TRBJ2-5 and V is TRBV4-1; D is perhaps TRBD2 (6 bases). This CDR3 has 17 residues. Germline CDR1 is MGHRA and CDR2 is YSYEKL. V lost 4 bases to trimming and J lost 2 bases, with 20 bases between them. Here the CDR3 reads CASSPLLGGAGQETQYF. The CDR3 nucleotides are TGCGCCAGCAGCCCGTTATTAGGAGGGGCAGGGCAAGAGACCCAGTACTTC.

The chain links TRBV2 to TRBJ2-2, with 8 bases aligning to TRBD1. Germline CDR1 SNHLY, CDR2 FYNNEI. J lost 1 base, V lost 6 bases, and 1 base had no gene match. The CDR3 length is 14 residues. The CDR3 loop is CASRGQGNTGELFF. The CDR3 DNA is TGTGCCAGCAGAGGACAGGGGAACACCGGGGAGCTGTTTTTT.

This rearrangement joins TRBV25-1 to TRBJ2-3, with D possibly called TRBD1 or TRBD2 (5 bases each). Trimming took 5 bases from V and 4 from J, leaving 13 bases between them. Germline lookup yields CDR1 MGHDK and CDR2 SYGVNS. The CDR3 spans 14 residues. As DNA, the CDR3 is TGTGCCAGCAGTCCCGGGGCAGGGCCAGATACGCAGTATTTT. Its protein product is CASSPGAGPDTQYF.

This clone occurred a few times. V usage is TRBV19 and J usage is TRBJ2-3; TRBD2 matches at 7 bases. Trimming at V came to 9 bases and at J to 0 bases, leaving 15 bases not matched to a gene. Germline loops: CDR1 LNHDA, CDR2 SQIVND (reference sequence). This CDR3 contains 17 residues. The CDR3 spells CASSKRDGGLSTDTQYF. The CDR3 region has the DNA TGTGCCAGCTCAAAGCGGGATGGGGGTTTAAGCACAGATACGCAGTATTTT.

This chain joins TRBV27 and TRBJ1-6, with D hard to call. CDR3 size: 13 residues. CDR1 and CDR2 (germline): MNHEY, SMNVEV (reference sequence). V lost 5 bases and J 6 bases, leaving 8 bases between the germline ends. The CDR3: CASSTLSNSPLHF. The CDR3 nucleotides read TGTGCCAGCAGTACCCTTAGTAATTCACCCCTCCACTTT.

The table lists this clone with a count of one. The chain employs TRBV25-1 and TRBJ1-4; D not resolved. Trimming shortened V by 1 base and J by 8 bases, and 8 bases separated the two germline ends. Germline loops: CDR1 MGHDK, CDR2 SYGVNS. This CDR3 has 13 amino acids. The CDR3 DNA reads as TGTGCCAGCAGTGAATTCGTCCAAGAAAAACTGTTTTTT. Translating gives CASSEFVQEKLFF.

This chain joins TRBV4-3 and TRBJ2-5; weak D call: TRBD1 (5 bases). The CDR3 extends over 15 amino acids. Deletions cut 1 base from V and 3 bases from J, with 12 bases between. CDR1 and CDR2 from the germline V gene are LGHNA and YSLEER. The DNA of the CDR3 is TGCGCCAGCAGCCAAGTCTGGCAGGGCGAAGAGACCCAGTACTTC. It specifies CASSQVWQGEETQYF.

The chain has TRBV7-8 and TRBJ2-7, with 10 bases that match TRBD2. The CDR3 consists of 13 residues. With V trimmed by 5 bases and J by 7 bases, 5 bases remained unmatched. CDR1 and CDR2 (germline): SGHVS, FQNEAQ. This chain's CDR3 is CASSQGLAKEQYF. For the CDR3, the DNA is TGTGCCAGCAGCCAGGGACTAGCGAAAGAGCAGTACTTC.

The V gene is TRBV7-9, the J gene TRBJ2-7, with D perhaps matching TRBD2 (5 bases). The CDR3 runs 15 residues. V lost 6 bases to trimming and J lost 6 bases, with 21 bases between them. Germline CDR1 is SEHNR and CDR2 is FQNEAQ (reference sequence). CDR3 DNA: TGTGCCAGCAGTTCGGGCGGGCGGTCGATGGGCGAGCAGTACTTC. Protein sequence: CASSSGGRSMGEQYF.

The chain recombines TRBV6-1 with TRBJ1-5; no firm D call. This CDR3 has 13 amino acids. Germline-derived CDR1 and CDR2 are MNHNS and SASEGT. V lost 1 base, J lost 4 bases, and 5 bases lay in between. The CDR3 nucleotides read TGTGCCAGCAGTGAAGTCAGTAATCAGCCCCAGCATTTT. Amino acid sequence: CASSEVSNQPQHF.

The chain links TRBV6-1 to TRBJ1-1; no clear D gene. Trimming removed 2 bases from V and 0 bases from J, with 4 bases in between. This CDR3 comprises 13 residues. Looked up from germline, CDR1 is MNHNS and CDR2 is SASEGT. As DNA, the CDR3 is TGTGCCAGCAGTGAATCAGTGAACACTGAAGCTTTCTTT. Amino acid sequence: CASSESVNTEAFF.

J is TRBJ2-3 and V is TRBV18; D uncertain. The V gene's germline CDR1 is KGHSH and CDR2 LQKENI. The CDR3 has 13 residues. V was pared by 3 bases and J by 8 bases, with 12 bases between. This CDR3 reads CASSPPSRGTQYF. CDR3 coding DNA: TGTGCCAGCTCACCGCCCTCCAGAGGTACGCAGTATTTT.

The genes are TRBV4-3 and TRBJ1-2; D is possibly TRBD1 (6 bases). The CDR3 is made up of 15 amino acids. Germline values: CDR1 LGHNA, CDR2 YSLEER. V lost 0 bases and J 8 bases, leaving 16 bases between the germline ends. CDR3 amino acids: CASSQEWGRSEGYTF. The CDR3 bases are TGCGCCAGCAGCCAAGAGTGGGGGCGCTCGGAGGGCTACACCTTC.

This clone was observed a single time. The chain links TRBV9 to TRBJ2-2; 9 bases are shared with TRBD2. This CDR3 comprises 15 residues. Per the germline V gene, CDR1 is SGDLS and CDR2 is YYNGEE. The V gene end was trimmed by 3 bases and the J gene end by 5 bases; junction bases not matched to a gene: 5. DNA of the CDR3: TGTGCCAGCAGCGCGTTAGCGGGGGAGACCGGGGAGCTGTTTTTT. It translates to CASSALAGETGELFF.

This sequence joins TRBV7-2 and TRBJ1-1; D is undetermined. CDR1 is SGHTA, CDR2 FQGNSA, per germline. Trimming stripped 1 base from V and 5 bases from J, with 8 bases between. The CDR3 has 13 amino acids. The CDR3 DNA reads TGTGCCAGCAGCTTAGTCCAAGGGACTGAAGCTTTCTTT. This translates into CASSLVQGTEAFF.

The V gene is TRBV9, the J gene TRBJ2-5, with D unclear. CDR1 is SGDLS, CDR2 YYNGEE, per germline. CDR3 length equals 15 residues. Trimming left V 3 bases short and J 2 bases short, with 14 bases between. The CDR3 DNA reads TGTGCCAGCAGCGCCGCCCCTGGGATACAAGAGACCCAGTACTTC. This sequence encodes CASSAAPGIQETQYF.

The chain carries TRBV7-9 and TRBJ1-2; D is uncertain. CDR1 SEHNR and CDR2 FQNEAQ come from the germline V gene (reference sequence). The CDR3 runs to 16 residues. V was shortened by 5 bases and J by 0 bases, with 16 bases between the two germline ends. The CDR3 DNA reads TGTGCCAGCAGCATCAGCCTGGACCTCACTAACTATGGCTACACCTTC. Translated, it gives CASSISLDLTNYGYTF.